The 20 T cell receptor beta chains listed next were all sequenced from one sample in a study of tumour-infiltrating T cells in Burkitt lymphoma. Method: immunoSEQ multiplex PCR; TCRdb's copy keeps in-frame clones and lacks some. The sample shows some 2,200 clones, more than 12% of them seen only once. The sequencing sample was made of tumor tissue from a relapse. The receptors originated from a human donor with relapsed Burkitt lymphoma.

The chain couples TRBV27 to TRBJ2-3; TRBD2 agrees at 11 bases. Germline loops: CDR1 MNHEY, CDR2 SMNVEV (reference sequence). The CDR3 covers 16 residues. V dropped 3 bases and J dropped 2; count of bases not matched to a gene: 4. The CDR3, as DNA: TGTGCCAGCAGTTTCTCTAGCGGGGGGTTCACAGATACGCAGTATTTT. This codes for CASSFSSGGFTDTQYF.

This clone was counted only a few times. The chain joins TRBV15 to TRBJ1-5; no clear D. The length of the CDR3 is 14 residues. V was shortened by 0 bases and J by 4 bases, with 7 bases between the two germline ends. Germline-derived CDR1 and CDR2 are LNHNV and YYDKDF (reference sequence). For the CDR3, the DNA is TGTGCCACCAGCAGAGAAGGTGGTAATCAGCCCCAGCATTTT. As protein: CATSREGGNQPQHF.

The chain recombines TRBV5-4 with TRBJ2-5, with 10 bases aligning to TRBD2. Germline V gene data show CDR1 as SGHNT and CDR2 as YYREEE (reference sequence). The V and J ends lost 4 bases and 5 bases, in that order; junction bases with no gene match: 11. The CDR3 is made up of 16 amino acids. Here the CDR3 DNA reads TGTGCCAGCAGCCCCTCGAGCGGGAGGGCCGGGGAGACCCAGTACTTC. Encoded protein: CASSPSSGRAGETQYF.

The V gene is TRBV7-3, the J gene TRBJ2-1; 13 nucleotides match TRBD2. This CDR3 contains 18 residues. With V trimmed by 4 bases and J by 7 bases, 13 bases remained unmatched. Germline V gene sequence: CDR1 SGHTA, CDR2 FQGTGA. The CDR3 reads CASSSLAGGPGSLNEQFF. Here the CDR3 DNA reads TGTGCCAGCAGCTCACTAGCGGGGGGGCCCGGGAGTCTGAATGAGCAGTTCTTC.

V is TRBV4-1 and J is TRBJ2-5; 8 bases map to TRBD2. CDR1 is MGHRA, CDR2 YSYEKL, per germline. This CDR3 is 15 amino acids long. The J segment lost 3 bases and the V segment lost 1 base, leaving 4 bases of the junction unmatched. In DNA, the CDR3 is TGCGCCAGCAGCCAAGTAAATAGCGGGGAAGAGACCCAGTACTTC. Its translation is CASSQVNSGEETQYF.

This clone appeared a few times. The chain links TRBV29-1 to TRBJ2-1, with 12 bases aligning to TRBD2. J lost 10 bases, V lost 1 base, and 11 bases had no gene match. CDR1 and CDR2 from the germline V gene are SQVTM and ANQGSEA. The CDR3 extends over 16 amino acids. The CDR3 protein is CSVEGVLAGGPGEQFF. CDR3 DNA: TGCAGCGTTGAAGGGGTGCTAGCGGGAGGGCCCGGCGAGCAGTTCTTC.

V is TRBV6-6 and J is TRBJ2-5; 7 bases are a match to TRBD1. Germline assignment: CDR1 MNHNY and CDR2 SVGAGI (reference sequence). V lost 6 bases, J lost 2 bases, and 3 bases stayed unmatched. The CDR3 covers 13 residues. DNA for the CDR3: TGTGCCAGCAGGGGACAGATTCAAGAGACCCAGTACTTC. This gives the protein CASRGQIQETQYF.

Only a few counts were recorded for this clone. The chain combines TRBV30 with TRBJ1-5, with D possibly being TRBD1 (6 bases). Germline CDR1 is GTSNPN and CDR2 is SVGIG (reference sequence). Deletions cut 2 bases from V and 6 bases from J, with 14 bases between. The CDR3 totals 14 residues. This CDR3 is CAWSYGGRVQPQHF. The CDR3 nucleotides read TGTGCCTGGAGTTACGGGGGGCGGGTTCAGCCCCAGCATTTT.

This chain uses TRBV7-9 with TRBJ1-6, with TRBD1 matching 10 bases. The CDR3 consists of 16 residues. V dropped 3 bases and J dropped 8; count of bases not matched to a gene: 7. The germline CDR1 and CDR2 sequences are SEHNR and FQNEAQ (reference sequence). The CDR3 loop is CASSLGQGTLDSPLHF. In DNA form, the CDR3 reads TGTGCCAGCAGCTTGGGACAGGGGACTTTGGATTCACCCCTCCACTTT.

The rearrangement links TRBV6-5 to TRBJ1-3; tentatively, D is TRBD1 (5 bases). Trimming cost V 6 bases and J 0 bases, with 15 bases left between them. This CDR3 is 16 amino acids long. Germline V CDR1 and CDR2: MNHEY, SVGAGI. As DNA, the CDR3 is TGTGCCAGCAGGTACGGGACGGAGAGCTCTGGAAACACCATATATTTT. Translating it yields CASRYGTESSGNTIYF.

V usage is TRBV14 and J usage is TRBJ2-7, with TRBD1 identical over 12 bases. V gave up 0 bases and J gave up 4 bases; unmatched junction bases: 4. Germline V lookup: CDR1 SGHDN, CDR2 FVKESK. The CDR3 loop spans 16 amino acids. DNA for the CDR3: TGTGCCAGCAGCCAAGATTGGGGACAGGGGGCTTACGAGCAGTACTTC. It yields the protein CASSQDWGQGAYEQYF.

This clone was observed a few times. The rearrangement uses TRBV11-2 and TRBJ2-7, with D hard to call. The CDR3 is 14 amino acids. CDR1 and CDR2 from the germline V gene are SGHAT and FQNNGV. V was pared by 2 bases and J by 3 bases, with 11 bases between. DNA of the CDR3: TGTGCCAGCAGCTTACTCGGAAGAGGCTACGAGCAGTACTTC. Protein product: CASSLLGRGYEQYF.

This clone was detected a few times. This chain connects TRBV28 to TRBJ1-2; tentatively, D is TRBD1 (5 bases). V lost 7 bases and J 7 bases, leaving 16 bases between the germline ends. Germline V gene data show CDR1 as MDHEN and CDR2 as SYDVKM. This CDR3 region has 13 residues. CDR3 amino acids: CASTPGGEGGYTF. The CDR3 DNA follows: TGTGCCAGCACTCCCGGAGGGGAGGGTGGCTACACCTTC.

The table lists this clone with a few counts. This chain connects TRBV6-1 to TRBJ2-2; D unclear. Germline CDR1 is MNHNS and CDR2 is SASEGT. V was pared by 3 bases and J by 7 bases, with 18 bases between. The CDR3 runs 16 residues. The CDR3 DNA reads as TGTGCCAGCAGTGATCGAGTAGGACGAGGCGGCGGGGAGCTGTTTTTT. It specifies CASSDRVGRGGGELFF.

The genes are TRBV29-1 and TRBJ2-3, with 13 bases fitting TRBD2. CDR3 length equals 15 residues. Trimming removed 7 bases from V and 2 bases from J; junction bases left unmatched: 6. The germline V gene encodes CDR1 SQVTM and CDR2 ANQGSEA. CDR3 loop: CSARTSGGFTDTQYF. CDR3 DNA sequence: TGCAGCGCCCGGACTAGCGGGGGATTCACAGATACGCAGTATTTT.

The rearrangement links TRBV28 to TRBJ1-4, with D perhaps matching TRBD1 (5 bases). V lost 6 bases, J lost 4 bases, and 9 bases lay in between. The CDR3 is 13 residues long. CDR1 is MDHEN and CDR2 is SYDVKM in the germline V gene. DNA for the CDR3: TGTGCCAGCAGGGGACCGATTAATGAAAAACTGTTTTTT. It specifies CASRGPINEKLFF.

This clone was detected only a few times. This chain uses TRBV9 with TRBJ2-1; TRBD2 is a possible D gene (6 bases). The CDR3 extends over 16 amino acids. Germline CDR1 reads SGDLS; CDR2 reads YYNGEE. Trimming shortened V by 4 bases and J by 7 bases, and 21 bases separated the two germline ends. As DNA, the CDR3 is TGTGCCAGCAGCCCCCCGCGGGGAGATGCTTTAAATGAGCAGTTCTTC. Residues: CASSPPRGDALNEQFF. The whole variable domain, filled in from reference TRBV9 and TRBJ2-1, reads DSGVTQTPKHLITATGQRVTLRCSPRSGDLSVYWYQQSLDQGLQFLIQYYNGEERAKGNILERFSAQQFPDLHSELNLSSLELGDSALYFCASSPPRGDALNEQFFGPGTRLTVL.

This clone was detected only a few times. The chain employs TRBV5-1 and TRBJ1-4; D perhaps matches TRBD1 (6 bases). Germline V gene data show CDR1 as SGHRS and CDR2 as YFSETQ. The CDR3 is 15 amino acids. The germline V and J ends were trimmed by 0 bases and 7 bases, with 13 bases remaining between them. The CDR3 sequence is CASSLAGQGSEKLFF. The CDR3 region has the DNA TGCGCCAGCAGCTTGGCCGGGCAGGGGTCTGAAAAACTGTTTTTT.

Only a few counts were recorded for this clone. This rearrangement joins TRBV14 to TRBJ2-2; the D is unclear. The CDR3 has 14 amino acids. Germline values: CDR1 SGHDN, CDR2 FVKESK. Between the trimmed V and J ends, which lost 0 bases and 3 bases, there was a span of 5 bases. The CDR3 sequence: CASSQEGDTGELFF. The DNA of the CDR3 is TGTGCCAGCAGCCAAGAAGGCGACACCGGGGAGCTGTTTTTT.

This clone came up a few times. The chain combines TRBV5-1 with TRBJ2-7; TRBD1 might be the D (6 bases). The CDR3 totals 15 residues. Germline CDR1 and CDR2: SGHRS and YFSETQ. V lost 4 bases and J 2 bases, leaving 16 bases between the germline ends. CDR3 amino acids: CASSQTTGSTYEQYF. CDR3 sequence (DNA): TGCGCCAGCAGCCAGACGACAGGTTCAACCTACGAGCAGTACTTC.